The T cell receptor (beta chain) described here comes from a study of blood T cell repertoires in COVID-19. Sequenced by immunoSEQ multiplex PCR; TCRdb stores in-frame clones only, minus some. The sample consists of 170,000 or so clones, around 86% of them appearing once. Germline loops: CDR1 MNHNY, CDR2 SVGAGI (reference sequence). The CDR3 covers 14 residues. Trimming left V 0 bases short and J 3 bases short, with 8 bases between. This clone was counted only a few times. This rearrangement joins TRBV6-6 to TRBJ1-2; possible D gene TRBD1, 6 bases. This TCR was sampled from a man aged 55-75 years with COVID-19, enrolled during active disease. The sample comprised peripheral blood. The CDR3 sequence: CASSYSRQDYGYTF. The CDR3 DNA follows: TGTGCCAGCAGTTACTCCCGACAGGACTATGGCTACACCTTC.